This entry lists 7 T cell receptor beta chains sequenced from one sample in a study of shared clonotypes between healthy human individuals. The data were produced by immunoSEQ multiplex PCR, yet TCRdb's version contains in-frame clones alone and is incomplete. The sample shows some 630,000 clones, roughly 78% of them seen only once. The sequencing sample was made of memory CD4+ T cells sorted from blood. Subset reported: CD45RA-negative fraction. Source of these receptors: a woman in her twenties or thirties in good health.

Comments on this clone: Other DNA variants within this sample encode the same CDR3. The V gene is TRBV20-1, the J gene TRBJ2-5, with D uncertain. Between the trimmed V and J ends, which lost 5 bases and 5 bases, there was a span of 6 bases. The CDR3 loop spans 10 amino acids. CDR1 is DFQATT, CDR2 SNEGSKA, per germline (reference sequence). The CDR3 DNA reads TGCAGTGCTTCCTTGGAGACCCAGTACTTC. Amino acid sequence: CSASLETQYF.

As for this clone: Other DNA sequences in the sample encode the same CDR3. V usage is TRBV28 and J usage is TRBJ2-5; D is unclear. V shed 5 bases and J shed 2 bases, with 6 bases lying between them. This CDR3 is 12 amino acids long. Germline lookup yields CDR1 MDHEN and CDR2 SYDVKM. The CDR3 loop reads CASSPPQETQYF. The CDR3 coding sequence is TGTGCCAGCAGTCCCCCTCAAGAGACCCAGTACTTC. The full variable domain, completed using reference TRBV28 and TRBJ2-5, is DVKVTQSSRYLVKRTGEKVFLECVQDMDHENMFWYRQDPGLGLRLIYFSYDVKMKEKGDIPEGYSVSREKKERFSLILESASTNQTSMYLCASSPPQETQYFGPGTRLLVL.

The chain carries TRBV9 and TRBJ2-3, with 7 bases lining up with TRBD2. CDR3 length: 15 amino acids. V lost 0 bases to trimming and J lost 6 bases; unmatched junction nucleotides: 7. CDR1 and CDR2 (germline): SGDLS, YYNGEE. CDR3 DNA sequence: TGTGCCAGCAGCGTAGGAGTGGGAGGGCCGGATACGCAGTATTTT. This encodes CASSVGVGGPDTQYF.

The table lists this clone with a few counts. The chain joins TRBV13 to TRBJ1-3, with TRBD1 matching over 9 bases. Germline values: CDR1 PRHDT, CDR2 FYEKMQ (reference sequence). Trimming removed 3 bases from V and 2 bases from J; junction bases left unmatched: 5. This CDR3 has 16 residues. Here the CDR3 DNA reads TGTGCCAGCAGCTTGTTGGGACAGGGTCCTGGAAACACCATATATTTT. This gives the protein CASSLLGQGPGNTIYF.

The chain joins TRBV25-1 to TRBJ2-2, with a possible D match to TRBD1 (6 bases). Germline CDR1 reads MGHDK; CDR2 reads SYGVNS. V was pared by 3 bases and J by 2 bases, with 10 bases between. The CDR3 is 15 amino acids. As DNA, the CDR3 is TGTGCCAGCAGTGAGTGGGGGCGTAACACCGGGGAGCTGTTTTTT. This encodes CASSEWGRNTGELFF.

In its sample, this clone was seen many times. The chain recombines TRBV30 with TRBJ1-1; 7 positions agree with TRBD1. This CDR3 is 13 amino acids long. The germline gives CDR1 GTSNPN, CDR2 SVGIG (reference sequence). Germline trimming cut 3 bases from V and 4 bases from J; bases unmatched to any gene: 5. CDR3 nucleotide sequence: TGTGCCTGGAGATCAGGGGGAGGCACTGAAGCTTTCTTT. Its translation: CAWRSGGGTEAFF.

The chain employs TRBV7-2 and TRBJ2-1; a weak D match, TRBD2 (5 bases). Germline CDR1 reads SGHTA; CDR2 reads FQGNSA. Trimming stripped 5 bases from V and 4 bases from J, with 12 bases between. The CDR3 spans 14 residues. CDR3 protein: CASSPTREYNEQFF. The CDR3 DNA reads as TGTGCCAGCAGCCCTACGAGGGAGTACAATGAGCAGTTCTTC. The complete variable domain, with remaining parts taken from reference TRBV7-2 and TRBJ2-1, reads GAGVSQSPSNKVTEKGKDVELRCDPISGHTALYWYRQSLGQGLEFLIYFQGNSAPDKSGLPSDRFSAERTGGSVSTLTIQRTQQEDSAVYLCASSPTREYNEQFFGPGTRLTVL.